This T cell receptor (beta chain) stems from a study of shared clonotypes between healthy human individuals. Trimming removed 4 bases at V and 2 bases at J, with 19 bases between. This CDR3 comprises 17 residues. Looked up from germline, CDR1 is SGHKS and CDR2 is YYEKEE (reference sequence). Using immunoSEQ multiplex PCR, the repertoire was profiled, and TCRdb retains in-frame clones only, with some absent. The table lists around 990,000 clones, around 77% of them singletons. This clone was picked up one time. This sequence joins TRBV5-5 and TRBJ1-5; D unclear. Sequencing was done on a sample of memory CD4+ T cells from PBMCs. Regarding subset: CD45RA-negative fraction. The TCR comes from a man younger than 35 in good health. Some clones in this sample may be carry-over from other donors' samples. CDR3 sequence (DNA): TGTGCCAGCAGCAATAGACTGGCCCTCGGGGGCAATCAGCCCCAGCATTTT. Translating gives CASSNRLALGGNQPQHF.